One sample yielded the 20 T cell receptor beta chains listed below, sequenced in a study of cytomegalovirus exposure and HLA in healthy donors. Primers for the PCR totalled 60 Vbeta and 13 Jbeta. Here immunoSEQ multiplex PCR was the method, and the copy in TCRdb shows in-frame clones only, minus some. The table includes 83,000 or so clones, more than 75% detected once. The sequencing sample was made of PBMCs. These receptors originate from a middle-aged woman in good health and CMV-seropositive.

As for this clone: The junction shows a germline mismatch at one end, possibly a read error. The chain's CDR3 is CSSSLAGQGGYTF. The CDR3 DNA reads TGTTCCAGCAGCTTAGCGGGACAGGGTGGCTACACCTTC. The rearrangement joins TRBV7-9 to TRBJ1-2, with TRBD1 matching over 9 bases. The germline V gene has CDR1 SEHNR and CDR2 FQNEAQ (reference sequence). This CDR3 comprises 13 residues.

This clone has more than one count but fewer than ten. The chain combines TRBV20-1 with TRBJ1-2; no reliable D call. Trimming took off 1 base at V and 6 bases at J, with 6 bases between the two ends. The V gene's germline CDR1 is DFQATT and CDR2 SNEGSKA (reference sequence). This CDR3 comprises 11 residues. The chain's CDR3 is CSARVADGYTF. The DNA for the CDR3 is TGCAGTGCTAGAGTGGCTGATGGCTACACCTTC.

This chain joins TRBV28 and TRBJ2-7; D perhaps matches TRBD2 (6 bases). This CDR3 has 11 residues. The germline CDR1 and CDR2 sequences are MDHEN and SYDVKM. The V end lost 7 bases, the J end lost 7 bases, and 11 bases lay between the germline ends. The CDR3 spells CASIRRGEQYF. In nucleotides, the CDR3 is TGTGCCAGCATCCGGAGGGGTGAGCAGTACTTC. The full variable domain, in which reference TRBV28 and TRBJ2-7 provide the parts outside the CDR3, is DVKVTQSSRYLVKRTGEKVFLECVQDMDHENMFWYRQDPGLGLRLIYFSYDVKMKEKGDIPEGYSVSREKKERFSLILESASTNQTSMYLCASIRRGEQYFGPGTRLTVT.

Concerning this clone itself: Different DNA sequences within this sample yield the same CDR3. The chain joins TRBV5-1 to TRBJ1-1; weak D call: TRBD1 (5 bases). The length of the CDR3 is 14 residues. Germline V gene sequence: CDR1 SGHRS, CDR2 YFSETQ. Trimming stripped 0 bases from V and 4 bases from J, with 10 bases between. For the CDR3, the DNA is TGCGCCAGCAGCTTGGGGCAGGGAGGCACTGAAGCTTTCTTT. Translation gives CASSLGQGGTEAFF.

V and J are TRBV12-5 and TRBJ2-1; 13 bases are shared with TRBD2. J gave up 10 bases and V 8 bases, and 5 bases lay outside the gene matches. This CDR3 has 13 residues. Germline V lookup: CDR1 LGHNT, CDR2 FRNRAP. The CDR3 coding sequence is TGTGCTAGTTCACTAGCGGGAGGGCCGGAGCAGTTCTTC. It yields the protein CASSLAGGPEQFF.

V usage is TRBV7-2 and J usage is TRBJ2-7; 10 bases line up with TRBD2. The trim removed 5 bases at V and 12 bases at J, leaving 7 bases unmatched. This CDR3 contains 12 residues. Germline CDR1 reads SGHTA; CDR2 reads FQGNSA. CDR3 in DNA: TGTGCCAGCAGCACCCCTAGCGGGAGCCTGTACTTC. Residues: CASSTPSGSLYF.

This clone was recorded a few times. The chain has TRBV19 and TRBJ2-7; 9 bases are shared with TRBD2. The V gene's germline CDR1 is LNHDA and CDR2 SQIVND (reference sequence). The CDR3 spans 16 residues. Trimming cost V 10 bases and J 3 bases; bases outside gene matches: 16. This CDR3 reads CATSGLAGPGNYEQYF. CDR3 DNA: TGTGCCACCTCGGGGCTAGCGGGACCAGGGAACTACGAGCAGTACTTC. Using reference TRBV19 and TRBJ2-7 for the parts outside the CDR3, the full variable domain is DGGITQSPKYLFRKEGQNVTLSCEQNLNHDAMYWYRQDPGQGLRLIYYSQIVNDFQKGDIAEGYSVSREKKESFPLTVTSAQKNPTAFYLCATSGLAGPGNYEQYFGPGTRLTVT.

V and J are TRBV4-3 and TRBJ2-1, with 11 bases lining up with TRBD2. Trimming at V came to 4 bases and at J to 7 bases, leaving 6 bases not matched to a gene. Per germline, CDR1 LGHNA and CDR2 YSLEER. The CDR3 totals 15 residues. The CDR3 loop is CASSRTSGSRNEQFF. The CDR3 bases are TGCGCCAGCAGCCGTACTAGCGGGAGTAGGAATGAGCAGTTCTTC.

The J gene is TRBJ2-1, the V gene TRBV20-1; D gene unclear. The CDR3 is 10 residues long. CDR1 and CDR2 from the germline V gene are DFQATT and SNEGSKA (reference sequence). Trimming left V 6 bases short and J 5 bases short, with 5 bases between. The CDR3 DNA reads TGCAGTGCAGCTGACAATGAGCAGTTCTTC. Its protein is CSAADNEQFF.

The chain employs TRBV30 and TRBJ1-1; D is ambiguous. The CDR3 extends over 10 amino acids. CDR1 and CDR2 from the germline V gene are GTSNPN and SVGIG (reference sequence). With 3 bases removed from V and 4 bases from J, the gap between germline ends came to 3 bases. The CDR3 loop reads CAWSGTEAFF. The DNA of the CDR3 is TGTGCCTGGAGCGGCACTGAAGCTTTCTTT.

The CDR3 sequence: CASSHSGGRATYEQYF. For the CDR3, the DNA is TGTGCCAGCAGTCATAGTGGCGGGAGAGCTACCTACGAGCAGTACTTC. The chain has TRBV27 and TRBJ2-7; TRBD2 agrees at 7 bases. Germline CDR1 MNHEY, CDR2 SMNVEV (reference sequence). Trimming cost V 5 bases and J 2 bases; bases outside gene matches: 12. The CDR3 sequence is 16 residues long.

The chain uses TRBV9 and TRBJ2-7; D is unclear. The CDR3 contains 13 residues. CDR1 SGDLS and CDR2 YYNGEE come from the germline V gene. Trimming removed 4 bases from V and 7 bases from J, with 15 bases in between. The CDR3, as DNA: TGTGCCAGCAGCTCTAGTCTAACCCGGGAGCAGTACTTC. Encoded protein: CASSSSLTREQYF.

This clone was recorded a few times. This chain connects TRBV28 to TRBJ2-1; 10 bases are a match to TRBD2. J was trimmed by 15 bases and V by 5 bases; bases with no gene match: 10. The germline CDR1 and CDR2 sequences are MDHEN and SYDVKM. This CDR3 region has 13 residues. This chain's CDR3 is CASSKSSGSSAFF. CDR3 nucleotide sequence: TGTGCCAGCAGTAAGTCTAGCGGGAGTTCGGCGTTCTTC. Full variable domain (rest looked up from reference TRBV28 and TRBJ2-1): DVKVTQSSRYLVKRTGEKVFLECVQDMDHENMFWYRQDPGLGLRLIYFSYDVKMKEKGDIPEGYSVSREKKERFSLILESASTNQTSMYLCASSKSSGSSAFFGPGTRLTVL.

V is TRBV6-5 and J is TRBJ1-2; D not resolved. The germline CDR1 and CDR2 sequences are MNHEY and SVGAGI. V lost 2 bases and J lost 2, with 6 bases in between. This CDR3 spans 13 amino acids. The CDR3 nucleotides read TGTGCCAGCAGTTACCACTTGAACTATGGCTACACCTTC. Protein product: CASSYHLNYGYTF.

The chain joins TRBV5-1 to TRBJ1-1; no firm D call. Trimming pared 4 bases from V and 5 bases from J, leaving 12 bases between. The CDR3 totals 13 residues. Germline V gene data show CDR1 as SGHRS and CDR2 as YFSETQ. The CDR3 DNA reads as TGCGCCAGCAGCCTGGCGTTGTTGACTGAAGCTTTCTTT. Protein: CASSLALLTEAFF.

The chain links TRBV7-2 to TRBJ1-1; D unclear. V dropped 1 base and J dropped 0 bases, with 9 bases sitting between them. CDR3 length equals 15 residues. CDR1 is SGHTA, CDR2 FQGNSA, per germline. The CDR3 loop is CASSLVAGMNTEAFF. As DNA, the CDR3 is TGTGCCAGCAGCTTAGTGGCCGGGATGAACACTGAAGCTTTCTTT.

This chain links TRBV30 with TRBJ2-7; D possibly corresponds to TRBD1 (6 bases). V was shortened by 0 bases and J by 8 bases, with 8 bases between the two germline ends. CDR3 length equals 11 residues. Germline loops: CDR1 GTSNPN, CDR2 SVGIG (reference sequence). CDR3 loop: CAWSVQGKQYF. The CDR3 DNA sequence: TGTGCCTGGAGTGTACAGGGAAAGCAGTACTTC. Variable domain in full (rest from reference TRBV30 and TRBJ2-7): SQTIHQWPATLVQPVGSPLSLECTVEGTSNPNLYWYRQAAGRGLQLLFYSVGIGQISSEVPQNLSASRPQDRQFILSSKKLLLSDSGFYLCAWSVQGKQYFGPGTRLTVT.

The chain joins TRBV6-5 to TRBJ1-3; 7 nucleotides agree with TRBD1. This CDR3 contains 13 residues. V shed 5 bases and J 3 bases; nucleotides not matched to a gene: 1. Per the germline V gene, CDR1 is MNHEY and CDR2 is SVGAGI. CDR3 nucleotides: TGTGCCAGCAGTGGGACAGTTGGAAACACCATATATTTT. Its protein is CASSGTVGNTIYF.

The V gene is TRBV7-9, the J gene TRBJ1-5, with D possibly TRBD1 on 5 matching bases. The V gene's germline CDR1 is SEHNR and CDR2 FQNEAQ (reference sequence). The ends were cut back, 6 bases at V and 3 bases at J, with 12 bases in the middle. There are 14 residues in the CDR3. The CDR3 DNA reads as TGTGCCAGCAGTTATGACAGTTCCAATCAGCCCCAGCATTTT. This translates into CASSYDSSNQPQHF. The complete variable domain, with remaining parts taken from reference TRBV7-9 and TRBJ1-5, reads DTGVSQNPRHKITKRGQNVTFRCDPISEHNRLYWYRQTLGQGPEFLTYFQNEAQLEKSRLLSDRFSAERPKGSFSTLEIQRTEQGDSAMYLCASSYDSSNQPQHFGDGTRLSIL.

This clone was observed a handful of times. The rearrangement uses TRBV4-2 and TRBJ1-1; 7 bases align to TRBD1. CDR3 length: 15 residues. Germline V lookup: CDR1 LGHNA, CDR2 YNFKEQ. Germline trimming cut 4 bases from V and 1 base from J; bases unmatched to any gene: 6. CDR3 amino acids: CASSPDRERNTEAFF. The CDR3 DNA follows: TGTGCCAGCAGCCCCGACAGGGAACGGAACACTGAAGCTTTCTTT.